These 8 T cell receptor beta chains were all obtained from the same sample, sequenced in a study of T cells after yellow fever vaccination. TCRdb reprocessed the 5' RACE reads with MiXCR, giving one entry per CDR3 protein. The data contain approximately 580,000 distinct CDR3 sequences, around a sixth of them singletons. The specimen comprised PBMCs, sampled 5 days after the first yellow fever vaccination. These receptor sequences come from a man between 18 and 35 years old who received the YFV17D yellow fever vaccine.

J is TRBJ1-1 and V is TRBV7-9; perhaps TRBD1 as D (6 bases). V lost 3 bases and J lost 8, with 22 bases in between. This CDR3 has 16 amino acids. CDR1 is SEHNR, CDR2 FQNEAQ, per germline (reference sequence). CDR3 protein: CASSFIQGKDGGEAFF. CDR3 sequence (DNA): TGTGCCAGCAGCTTTATCCAGGGGAAGGATGGAGGGGAAGCTTTCTTT.

This clonotype was picked up a small number of times. V is TRBV20-1 and J is TRBJ1-1; no clear D. This CDR3 comprises 13 residues. Trimming took off 5 bases at V and 3 bases at J, with 13 bases between the two ends. CDR1 is DFQATT, CDR2 SNEGSKA, per germline (reference sequence). DNA for the CDR3: TGCAGTGCTGCCAGACCCTGGGACACTGAAGCTTTCTTT. Its protein is CSAARPWDTEAFF.

This sequence joins TRBV5-1 and TRBJ1-1; possible D gene TRBD1, 5 bases. This CDR3 comprises 14 residues. Trimming removed 4 bases from V and 3 bases from J, with 13 bases in between. The germline CDR1 and CDR2 sequences are SGHRS and YFSETQ. CDR3 in DNA: TGCGCCAGCAGCCAGGGACGGGAGGACACTGAAGCTTTCTTT. Protein product: CASSQGREDTEAFF.

This rearrangement joins TRBV24-1 to TRBJ2-3; D is unresolved. Per the germline V gene, CDR1 is KGHDR and CDR2 is SFDVKD. Trimming stripped 1 base from V and 6 bases from J, with 10 bases between. This CDR3 spans 14 amino acids. The CDR3 DNA follows: TGTGCCACCAGTGATTTTGGGGAAGCGGATACGCAGTATTTT. Translation: CATSDFGEADTQYF.

Ten or more counts support this clonotype. The chain couples TRBV7-3 to TRBJ2-1; D tentatively fits TRBD1 or TRBD2 (5 bases each). Germline lookup yields CDR1 SGHTA and CDR2 FQGTGA. V lost 5 bases and J lost 0, with 8 bases in between. The CDR3 loop spans 14 amino acids. In DNA, the CDR3 is TGTGCCAGCAGCCGGGGCGGCTCCTACAATGAGCAGTTCTTC. Protein: CASSRGGSYNEQFF.

Many counts were recorded for this clonotype. The chain couples TRBV5-1 to TRBJ2-7; D not certain. The CDR3 consists of 15 residues. V lost 2 bases and J lost 0, with 12 bases in between. Germline V gene lookup returns CDR1 SGHRS and CDR2 YFSETQ. The CDR3 nucleotides are TGCGCCAGCAGCTTTGTAGTTGTTGGCTCCTACGAGCAGTACTTC. Its protein is CASSFVVVGSYEQYF.

This chain uses TRBV2 with TRBJ2-7; 8 bases agree with TRBD1. Per germline, CDR1 SNHLY and CDR2 FYNNEI. This CDR3 has 14 amino acids. With V trimmed by 2 bases and J by 3 bases, 3 bases remained unmatched. The CDR3 sequence is CASSEQGADYEQYF. CDR3 in DNA: TGTGCCAGCAGTGAACAGGGGGCGGACTACGAGCAGTACTTC.

There are a few counts of this clonotype. This chain links TRBV10-3 with TRBJ1-2; maybe TRBD1 (5 bases). The CDR3 has 13 amino acids. The germline V and J ends were trimmed by 7 bases and 3 bases, with 12 bases remaining between them. Per the germline V gene, CDR1 is ENHRY and CDR2 is SYGVKD. The CDR3 is CAINGDGHYGYTF. The CDR3 region has the DNA TGTGCCATCAATGGGGACGGACACTATGGCTACACCTTC.